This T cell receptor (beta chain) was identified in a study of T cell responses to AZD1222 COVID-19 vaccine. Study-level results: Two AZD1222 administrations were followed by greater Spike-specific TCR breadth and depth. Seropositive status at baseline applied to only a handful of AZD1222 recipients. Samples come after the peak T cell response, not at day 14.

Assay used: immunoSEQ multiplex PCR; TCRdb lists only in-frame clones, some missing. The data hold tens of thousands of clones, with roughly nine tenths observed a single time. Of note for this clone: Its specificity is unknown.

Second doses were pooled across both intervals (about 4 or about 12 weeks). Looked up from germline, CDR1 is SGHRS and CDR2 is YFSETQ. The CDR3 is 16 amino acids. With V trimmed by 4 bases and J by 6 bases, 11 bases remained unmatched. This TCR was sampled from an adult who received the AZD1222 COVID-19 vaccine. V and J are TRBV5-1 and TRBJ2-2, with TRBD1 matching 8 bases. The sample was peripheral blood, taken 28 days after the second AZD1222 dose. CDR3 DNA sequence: TGCGCCAGCAGCCCACTGACAGGGGTGTACTCCGGGGAGCTGTTTTTT. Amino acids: CASSPLTGVYSGELFF.